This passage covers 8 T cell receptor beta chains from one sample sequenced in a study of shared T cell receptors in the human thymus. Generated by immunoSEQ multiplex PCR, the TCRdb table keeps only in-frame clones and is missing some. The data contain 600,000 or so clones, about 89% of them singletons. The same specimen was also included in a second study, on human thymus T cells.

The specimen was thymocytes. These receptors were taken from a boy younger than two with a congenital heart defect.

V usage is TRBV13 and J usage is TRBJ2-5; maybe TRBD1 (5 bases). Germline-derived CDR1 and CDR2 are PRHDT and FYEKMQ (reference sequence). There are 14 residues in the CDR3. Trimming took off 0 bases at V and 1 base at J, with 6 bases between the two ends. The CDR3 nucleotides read TGTGCCAGCAGCTTAGGGGACACCCAAGAGACCCAGTACTTC. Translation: CASSLGDTQETQYF.

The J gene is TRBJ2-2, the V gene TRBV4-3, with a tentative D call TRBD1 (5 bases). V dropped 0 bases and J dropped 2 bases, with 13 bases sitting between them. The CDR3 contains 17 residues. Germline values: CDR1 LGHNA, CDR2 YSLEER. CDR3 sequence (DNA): TGCGCCAGCAGCCAAGACTTCAGGGTTACCAACACCGGGGAGCTGTTTTTT. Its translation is CASSQDFRVTNTGELFF.

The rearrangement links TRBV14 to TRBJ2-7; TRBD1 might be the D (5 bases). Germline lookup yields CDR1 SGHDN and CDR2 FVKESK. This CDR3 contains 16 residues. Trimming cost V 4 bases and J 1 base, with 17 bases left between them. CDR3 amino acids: CASSPLEQAPSYEQYF. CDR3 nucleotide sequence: TGTGCCAGCAGCCCGTTGGAACAGGCGCCTTCCTACGAGCAGTACTTC.

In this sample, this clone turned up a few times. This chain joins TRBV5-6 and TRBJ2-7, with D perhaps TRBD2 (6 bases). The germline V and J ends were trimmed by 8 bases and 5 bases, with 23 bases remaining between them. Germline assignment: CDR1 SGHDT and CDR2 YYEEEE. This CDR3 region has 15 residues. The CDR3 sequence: CASRTPGLPNNEQYF. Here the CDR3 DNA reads TGTGCCAGTCGCACGCCGGGACTTCCCAACAACGAGCAGTACTTC. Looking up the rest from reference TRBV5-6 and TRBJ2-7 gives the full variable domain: DAGVTQSPTHLIKTRGQQVTLRCSPKSGHDTVSWYQQALGQGPQFIFQYYEEEERQRGNFPDRFSGHQFPNYSSELNVNALLLGDSALYLCASRTPGLPNNEQYFGPGTRLTVT.

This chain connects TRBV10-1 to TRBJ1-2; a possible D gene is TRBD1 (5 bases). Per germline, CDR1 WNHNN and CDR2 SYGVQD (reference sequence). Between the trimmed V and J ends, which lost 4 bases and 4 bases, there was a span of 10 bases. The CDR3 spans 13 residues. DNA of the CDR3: TGCGCCAGCAGTGGCGGGACCTTCTATGGCTACACCTTC. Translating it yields CASSGGTFYGYTF.

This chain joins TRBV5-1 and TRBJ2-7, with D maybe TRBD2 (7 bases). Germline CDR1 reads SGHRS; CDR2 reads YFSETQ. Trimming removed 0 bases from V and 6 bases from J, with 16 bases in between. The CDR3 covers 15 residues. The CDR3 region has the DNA TGCGCCAGCAGCTTGGCGAGGGGGGGCGGTTCCGAGCAGTACTTC. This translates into CASSLARGGGSEQYF.

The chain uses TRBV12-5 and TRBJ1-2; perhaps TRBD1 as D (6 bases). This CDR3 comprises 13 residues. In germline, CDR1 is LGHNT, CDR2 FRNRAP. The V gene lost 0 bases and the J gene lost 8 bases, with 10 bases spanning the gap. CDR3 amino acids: CASGLVPGVGYTF. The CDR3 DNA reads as TGTGCTAGTGGTTTGGTACCAGGGGTCGGCTACACCTTC.

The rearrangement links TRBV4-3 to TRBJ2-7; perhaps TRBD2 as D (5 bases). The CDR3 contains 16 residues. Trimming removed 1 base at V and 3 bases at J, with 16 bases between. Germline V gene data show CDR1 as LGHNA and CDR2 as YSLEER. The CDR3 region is CASSQAHRGKGYEQYF. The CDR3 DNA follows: TGCGCCAGCAGCCAAGCCCACAGAGGGAAGGGCTACGAGCAGTACTTC.